The 13 T cell receptor beta chains below come from one sample, sequenced in a study of blood T cell repertoires in COVID-19. The table came from immunoSEQ multiplex PCR; TCRdb's copy has only in-frame clones and leaves some out. Among hundreds of thousands of clones listed, approximately 80% were seen once. What was sequenced was peripheral blood. These receptors all come from a woman between 50 and 59 years old with active or convalescent COVID-19.

About this clone: This CDR3 is also generated by other DNA sequences in the sample. J is TRBJ1-2 and V is TRBV19, with D maybe TRBD1 (6 bases). Germline V gene sequence: CDR1 LNHDA, CDR2 SQIVND (reference sequence). The CDR3 is 13 residues long. Trimming left V 4 bases short and J 8 bases short, with 14 bases between. CDR3 coding DNA: TGTGCCAGTAGTACCTCGACAGGTGGGGGCTACACCTTC. This encodes CASSTSTGGGYTF.

This chain joins TRBV7-2 and TRBJ2-7; 11 bases map to TRBD2. CDR3 length: 16 residues. Germline V CDR1 and CDR2: SGHTA, FQGNSA. Unmatched junction bases numbered 6, after V lost 5 bases and J lost 0 bases. The CDR3 protein is CASSRTSGSSSYEQYF. CDR3 DNA sequence: TGTGCCAGCAGCCGGACTAGCGGGTCGAGCTCCTACGAGCAGTACTTC. Together with reference TRBV7-2 and TRBJ2-7, the CDR3 gives the full variable domain: GAGVSQSPSNKVTEKGKDVELRCDPISGHTALYWYRQSLGQGLEFLIYFQGNSAPDKSGLPSDRFSAERTGGSVSTLTIQRTQQEDSAVYLCASSRTSGSSSYEQYFGPGTRLTVT.

The rearrangement joins TRBV27 to TRBJ1-1; D gene ambiguous. Germline V CDR1 and CDR2: MNHEY, SMNVEV (reference sequence). The CDR3 totals 15 residues. Trimming left V 3 bases short and J 2 bases short, with 13 bases between. The CDR3, as DNA: TGTGCCAGCAGTTTTAGCGCAGGCCCCAACACTGAAGCTTTCTTT. Amino acids: CASSFSAGPNTEAFF.

The genes are TRBV5-5 and TRBJ2-3, with a weak D call TRBD2 (5 bases). The germline V gene encodes CDR1 SGHKS and CDR2 YYEKEE (reference sequence). The CDR3 has 15 residues. Trimming cost V 3 bases and J 0 bases, with 11 bases left between them. The CDR3 DNA is TGTGCCAGCAGCTGGAGCGGATTAAGCACAGATACGCAGTATTTT. Residues: CASSWSGLSTDTQYF. Supplemented by reference TRBV5-5 and TRBJ2-3, the full variable domain reads DAGVTQSPTHLIKTRGQQVTLRCSPISGHKSVSWYQQVLGQGPQFIFQYYEKEERGRGNFPDRFSARQFPNYSSELNVNALLLGDSALYLCASSWSGLSTDTQYFGPGTRLTVL.

This clone was detected only a few times. The genes are TRBV15 and TRBJ2-6, with a possible D match to TRBD2 (5 bases). CDR3 length: 16 residues. Germline lookup yields CDR1 LNHNV and CDR2 YYDKDF (reference sequence). Trimming shortened V by 3 bases and J by 1 base, and 10 bases separated the two germline ends. In DNA, the CDR3 is TGTGCCACCAGCAGTCTCGGGATTTCTGGGGCCAACGTCCTGACTTTC. It yields the protein CATSSLGISGANVLTF. The entire variable domain, with the rest obtained from reference TRBV15 and TRBJ2-6, is as follows: DAMVIQNPRYQVTQFGKPVTLSCSQTLNHNVMYWYQQKSSQAPKLLFHYYDKDFNNEADTPDNFQSRRPNTSFCFLDIRSPGLGDTAMYLCATSSLGISGANVLTFGAGSRLTVL.

The rearrangement joins TRBV7-8 to TRBJ2-1, with 10 nucleotides matching TRBD1. Germline V gene sequence: CDR1 SGHVS, CDR2 FQNEAQ. The CDR3 is 13 residues long. V shed 8 bases and J 7 bases; nucleotides not matched to a gene: 5. In nucleotides, the CDR3 is TGTGCCAGCGGGACAGGGGTTGGGAATGAGCAGTTCTTC. Translation: CASGTGVGNEQFF.

This clone was observed a few times. The chain combines TRBV28 with TRBJ1-2; D perhaps matches TRBD1 (5 bases). This CDR3 is built from 13 residues. Trimming pared 1 base from V and 8 bases from J, leaving 11 bases between. Looked up from germline, CDR1 is MDHEN and CDR2 is SYDVKM. CDR3 region: CASSLLARVGYTF. The CDR3 region has the DNA TGTGCCAGCAGTTTATTAGCCAGGGTAGGCTACACCTTC.

The DNA of the CDR3 is TGCGCCAGCAGCTTGAAACTAGCGGGAGGAGAGACCCAGTACTTC. It codes for CASSLKLAGGETQYF. The chain recombines TRBV5-1 with TRBJ2-5; 12 bases match TRBD2. V gave up 1 base and J gave up 4 bases; unmatched junction bases: 2. The germline V gene encodes CDR1 SGHRS and CDR2 YFSETQ. The CDR3 has 15 amino acids.

V and J are TRBV7-9 and TRBJ1-5, with TRBD1 matching 8 bases. V dropped 5 bases and J dropped 2; count of bases not matched to a gene: 2. The germline gives CDR1 SEHNR, CDR2 FQNEAQ (reference sequence). There are 14 residues in the CDR3. This CDR3 reads CASSGQGGNQPQHF. DNA for the CDR3: TGTGCCAGCAGCGGACAGGGCGGCAATCAGCCCCAGCATTTT.

The chain employs TRBV27 and TRBJ2-3; D is perhaps TRBD2 (6 bases). V lost 0 bases and J 3 bases, leaving 13 bases between the germline ends. CDR1 MNHEY and CDR2 SMNVEV come from the germline V gene (reference sequence). CDR3 length: 16 amino acids. This CDR3 reads CASSLSSGSWTDTQYF. As DNA, the CDR3 is TGTGCCAGCAGTTTATCGTCCGGGAGTTGGACAGATACGCAGTATTTT.

The chain employs TRBV6-6 and TRBJ1-1; D not certain. The V end lost 4 bases, the J end lost 8 bases, and 8 bases lay between the germline ends. CDR3 length equals 11 residues. Per the germline V gene, CDR1 is MNHNY and CDR2 is SVGAGI (reference sequence). The CDR3 nucleotides read TGTGCCAGCAGTTCAGGTAGGGAAGCTTTCTTT. Translation gives CASSSGREAFF.

This chain joins TRBV19 and TRBJ1-5; D possibly corresponds to TRBD1 (5 bases). V lost 0 bases, J lost 11 bases, and 20 bases lay in between. Germline V gene sequence: CDR1 LNHDA, CDR2 SQIVND (reference sequence). The CDR3 runs 16 residues. CDR3 sequence (DNA): TGTGCCAGTAGTATAGAGGGCGTTGGGGCCCTGCGAGCCCAGCATTTT. Protein product: CASSIEGVGALRAQHF.

The gene calls are TRBV7-2 and TRBJ2-6, with D perhaps matching TRBD2 (5 bases). Trimming removed 1 base from V and 4 bases from J, with 5 bases in between. The CDR3 is made up of 14 amino acids. The germline CDR1 and CDR2 sequences are SGHTA and FQGNSA. This CDR3 reads CASSLGGGANVLTF. The CDR3 bases are TGTGCCAGCAGCTTAGGAGGGGGGGCCAACGTCCTGACTTTC. Looking up the rest from reference TRBV7-2 and TRBJ2-6 gives the full variable domain: GAGVSQSPSNKVTEKGKDVELRCDPISGHTALYWYRQSLGQGLEFLIYFQGNSAPDKSGLPSDRFSAERTGGSVSTLTIQRTQQEDSAVYLCASSLGGGANVLTFGAGSRLTVL.